This TCR beta chain was sequenced for a study of shared clonotypes between healthy human individuals. This clone was recorded many times. V was cut by 0 bases and J by 6 bases, with 18 bases left in between. This CDR3 contains 16 residues. Per the germline V gene, CDR1 is MNHNY and CDR2 is SVGAGI (reference sequence). Sequencing used immunoSEQ multiplex PCR; TCRdb keeps in-frame clones, though not all of them. The data show 950,000 to 1,300,000 clones, about 74% seen once. This sequence originates from a man aged 18 to 30 in good health. The material sequenced was memory CD4+ T cells sorted from blood. The subset here: CD45RA-negative fraction. J is TRBJ2-7 and V is TRBV6-6; possible D gene TRBD2, 5 bases. CDR3: CASSYSRGGGRGEQYF. The DNA for the CDR3 is TGTGCCAGCAGTTACTCCCGCGGAGGAGGCCGGGGCGAGCAGTACTTC.